This T cell receptor (beta chain) was observed in a study of shared clonotypes between healthy human individuals. Study as a whole: Every donor yielded three CD4 naive, three CD4 memory, two CD8 naive and one CD8 memory plate.

Germline CDR1 reads DFQATT; CDR2 reads SNEGSKA (reference sequence). The length of the CDR3 is 11 residues. Trimming took off 1 base at V and 3 bases at J, with 3 bases between the two ends. To note about this clone: What it binds is not known.

Study-wide results and caveats: Unshared clonotypes carried lower generation probabilities than those common to all four donors. Memory subsets generally showed lower estimated richness than naive subsets.

Several immunoSEQ 96-well plates shared each subset's DNA, each plate a replicate. The assay was immunoSEQ multiplex PCR, and TCRdb's table has in-frame clones only and misses some. Altogether hundreds of thousands of clones are present, around 73% being singletons, with the ten largest covering around 2%. This clonotype originated in a woman in her twenties or thirties in good health. Sequenced: memory CD4+ T cells sorted from blood. The subset was: CD45RA-negative fraction. The chain employs TRBV20-1 and TRBJ1-2; D gene ambiguous. CDR3 sequence: CSARVDYGYTF. CDR3 sequence (DNA): TGCAGTGCTAGAGTGGACTATGGCTACACCTTC.